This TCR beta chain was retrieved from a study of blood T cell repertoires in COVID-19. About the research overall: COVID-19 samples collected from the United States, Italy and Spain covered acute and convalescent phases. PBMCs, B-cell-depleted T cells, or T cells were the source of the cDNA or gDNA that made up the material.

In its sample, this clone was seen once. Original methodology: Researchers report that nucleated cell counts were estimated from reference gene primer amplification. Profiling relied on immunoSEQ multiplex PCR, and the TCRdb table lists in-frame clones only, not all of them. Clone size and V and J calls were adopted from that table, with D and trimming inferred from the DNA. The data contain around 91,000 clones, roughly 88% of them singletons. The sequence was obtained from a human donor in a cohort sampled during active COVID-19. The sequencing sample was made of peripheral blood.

The CDR3 nucleotides are TGCAGCGTCACAGGGGCTTTGGACACTGAAGCTTTCTTT. This translates into CSVTGALDTEAFF. The gene calls are TRBV29-1 and TRBJ1-1; TRBD1 aligns across 7 bases. CDR3 size: 13 residues. After removal of 6 bases from V and 3 bases from J, the junction contained 7 bases not matched to a gene. The germline V gene encodes CDR1 SQVTM and CDR2 ANQGSEA.